This TCR beta chain was identified in a study of human T cells and chemical hapten exposure. Time point denoted: healthy volunteer bleed at 2 weeks. Blood, whole and unfractionated, served as the source for total RNA extraction. In the library, unique molecular identifiers were attached to individual cDNA molecules. One entry per CDR3 protein results from TCRdb running MiXCR on the RACE reads. The sample records around 130,000 distinct CDR3 sequences, approximately 8.3% being singletons. This clonotype was picked up a small number of times. Its target is unknown. Germline CDR1 reads DFQATT; CDR2 reads SNEGSKA (reference sequence). V shed 1 base and J 1 base; nucleotides not matched to a gene: 9. The CDR3 covers 19 residues. General study results and limits: No change in TCRs above 1 in 1000 frequency was produced by DPC sensitization.

The rearrangement links TRBV20-1 to TRBJ2-1; 14 positions match TRBD2. The sequencing input was whole blood. This clonotype was sampled from a male donor in good health. Some clones in this sample may be carry-over from other donors' samples. CDR3: CSARVNTGLAGGSYNEQFF. The CDR3 coding sequence is TGCAGTGCTAGAGTAAATACCGGACTAGCGGGAGGTTCCTACAATGAGCAGTTCTTC.